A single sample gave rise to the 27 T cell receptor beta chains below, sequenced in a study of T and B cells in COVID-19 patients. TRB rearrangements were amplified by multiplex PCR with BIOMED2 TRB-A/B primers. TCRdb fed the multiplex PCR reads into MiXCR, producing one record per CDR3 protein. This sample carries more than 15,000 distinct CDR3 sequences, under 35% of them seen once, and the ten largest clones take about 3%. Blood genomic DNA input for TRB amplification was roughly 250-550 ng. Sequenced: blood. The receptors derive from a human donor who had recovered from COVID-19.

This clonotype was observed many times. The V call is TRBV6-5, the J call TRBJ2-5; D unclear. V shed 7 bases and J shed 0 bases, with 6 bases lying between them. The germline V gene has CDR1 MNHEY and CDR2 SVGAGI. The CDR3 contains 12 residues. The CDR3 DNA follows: TGTGCCAGCAAAGGAAACCAAGAGACCCAGTACTTC. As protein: CASKGNQETQYF.

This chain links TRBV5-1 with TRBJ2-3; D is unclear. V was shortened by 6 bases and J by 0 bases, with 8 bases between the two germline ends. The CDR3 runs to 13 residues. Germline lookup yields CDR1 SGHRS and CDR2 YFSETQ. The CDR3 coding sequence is TGCGCCAGCAAACAGCAGAGCACAGATACGCAGTATTTT. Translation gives CASKQQSTDTQYF.

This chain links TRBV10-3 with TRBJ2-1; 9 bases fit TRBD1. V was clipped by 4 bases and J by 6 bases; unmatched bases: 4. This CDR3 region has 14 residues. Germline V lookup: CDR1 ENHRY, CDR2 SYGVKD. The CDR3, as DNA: TGTGCCATCAGTGGACCGACAGGGGGCAATGAGCAGTTCTTC. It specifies CAISGPTGGNEQFF.

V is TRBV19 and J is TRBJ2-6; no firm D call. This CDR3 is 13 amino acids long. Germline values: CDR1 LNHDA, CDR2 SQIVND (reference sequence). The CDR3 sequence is CVSSVTGANVLTF. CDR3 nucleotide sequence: TGTGTTAGTAGTGTGACAGGGGCCAACGTCCTGACTTTC.

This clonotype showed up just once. The CDR3 DNA follows: TGTGCCAGCAGTGACTCGGGATTACGGGGCTACACCTTC. This codes for CASSDSGLRGYTF. The chain combines TRBV6-4 with TRBJ1-2; D uncertain. CDR3 size: 13 residues. Germline lookup yields CDR1 MRHNA and CDR2 SNTAGT. Trimming cost V 0 bases and J 8 bases, with 10 bases left between them.

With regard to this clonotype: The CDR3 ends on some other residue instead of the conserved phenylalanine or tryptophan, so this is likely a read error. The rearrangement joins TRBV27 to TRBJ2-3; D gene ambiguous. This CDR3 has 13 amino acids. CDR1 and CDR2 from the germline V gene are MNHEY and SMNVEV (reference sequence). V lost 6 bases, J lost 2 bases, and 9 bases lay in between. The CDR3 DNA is TGTGCCAGCAGCCTAGGTTCCACAGATACGCAGTATTCT. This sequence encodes CASSLGSTDTQYS.

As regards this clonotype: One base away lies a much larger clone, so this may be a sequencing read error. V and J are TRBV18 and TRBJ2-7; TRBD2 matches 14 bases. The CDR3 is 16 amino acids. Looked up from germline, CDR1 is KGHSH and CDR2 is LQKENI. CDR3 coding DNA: TGTGCCAGCTCACCCCGACTAGCGGGAGGGCCGGGCGAGCAGAACTTC. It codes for CASSPRLAGGPGEQNF.

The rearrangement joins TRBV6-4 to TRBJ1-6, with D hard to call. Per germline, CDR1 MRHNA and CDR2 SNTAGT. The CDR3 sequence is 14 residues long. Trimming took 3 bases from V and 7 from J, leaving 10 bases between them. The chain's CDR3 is CASSEVFSNSPLHF. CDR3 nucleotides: TGTGCCAGCAGTGAGGTTTTTAGCAATTCACCCCTCCACTTT.

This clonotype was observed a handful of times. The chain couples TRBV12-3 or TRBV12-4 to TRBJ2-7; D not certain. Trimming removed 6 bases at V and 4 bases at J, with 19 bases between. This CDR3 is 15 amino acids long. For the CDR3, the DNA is TGTGCCAGCAGGCCTCGAGGTGGGTCGTTTTACGAGCAGTACTTC. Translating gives CASRPRGGSFYEQYF.

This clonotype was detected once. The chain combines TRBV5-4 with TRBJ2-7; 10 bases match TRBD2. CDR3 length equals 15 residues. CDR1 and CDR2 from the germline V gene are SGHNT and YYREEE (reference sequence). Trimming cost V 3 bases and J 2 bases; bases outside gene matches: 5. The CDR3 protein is CASSSGLAETYEQYF. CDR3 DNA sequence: TGTGCCAGCAGCTCCGGACTAGCGGAGACCTACGAGCAGTACTTC.

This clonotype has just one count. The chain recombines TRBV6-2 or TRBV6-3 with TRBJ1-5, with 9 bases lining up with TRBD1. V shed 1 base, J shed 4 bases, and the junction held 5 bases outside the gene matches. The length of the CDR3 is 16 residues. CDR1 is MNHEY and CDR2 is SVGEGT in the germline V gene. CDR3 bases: TGTGCCAGCAGTTACTACGGACAGGGGATGAATCAGCCCCAGCATTTT. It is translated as CASSYYGQGMNQPQHF.

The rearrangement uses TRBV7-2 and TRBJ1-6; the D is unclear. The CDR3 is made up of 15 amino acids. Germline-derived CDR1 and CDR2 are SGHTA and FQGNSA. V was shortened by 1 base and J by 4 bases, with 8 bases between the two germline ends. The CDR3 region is CASSLESQYNSPLHF. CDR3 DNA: TGTGCCAGCAGCTTAGAGTCACAGTATAATTCACCCCTCCACTTT.

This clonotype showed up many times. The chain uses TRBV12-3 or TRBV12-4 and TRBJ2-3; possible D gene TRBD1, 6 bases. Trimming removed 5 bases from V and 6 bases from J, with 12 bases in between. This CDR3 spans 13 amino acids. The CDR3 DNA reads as TGTGCCAGCAGTGAACAGGGAACCGATACGCAGTATTTT. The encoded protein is CASSEQGTDTQYF.

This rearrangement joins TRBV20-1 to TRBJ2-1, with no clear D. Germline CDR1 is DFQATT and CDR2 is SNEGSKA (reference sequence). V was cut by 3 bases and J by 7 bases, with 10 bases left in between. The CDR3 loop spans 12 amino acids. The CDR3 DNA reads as TGCAGTGCTAGCCGGTGGGGTAATGAGCAGTTCTTC. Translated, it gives CSASRWGNEQFF.

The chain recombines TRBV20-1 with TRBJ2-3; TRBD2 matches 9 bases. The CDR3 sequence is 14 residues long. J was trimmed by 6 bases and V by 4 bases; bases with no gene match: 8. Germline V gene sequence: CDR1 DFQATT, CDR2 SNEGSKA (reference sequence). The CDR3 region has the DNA TGCAGTGCTATGGTTGCTAGCGGGACCGATACGCAGTATTTT. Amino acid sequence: CSAMVASGTDTQYF.

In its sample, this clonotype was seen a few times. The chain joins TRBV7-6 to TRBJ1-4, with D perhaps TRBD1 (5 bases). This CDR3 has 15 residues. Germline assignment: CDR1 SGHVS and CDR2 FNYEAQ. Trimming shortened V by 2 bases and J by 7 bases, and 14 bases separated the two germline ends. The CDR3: CASSLNRGNGEKLFF. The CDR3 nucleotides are TGTGCCAGCAGCTTAAATCGGGGGAATGGTGAAAAACTGTTTTTT.

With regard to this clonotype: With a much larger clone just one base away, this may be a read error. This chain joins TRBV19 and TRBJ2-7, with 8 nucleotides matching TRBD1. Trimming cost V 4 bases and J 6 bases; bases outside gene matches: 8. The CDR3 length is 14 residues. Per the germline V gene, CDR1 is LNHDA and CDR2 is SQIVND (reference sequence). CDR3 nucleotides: TGTGCCAGTAGTACCGGGACAGGCGGCTTCGAGCAGTACTTC. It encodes CASSTGTGGFEQYF.

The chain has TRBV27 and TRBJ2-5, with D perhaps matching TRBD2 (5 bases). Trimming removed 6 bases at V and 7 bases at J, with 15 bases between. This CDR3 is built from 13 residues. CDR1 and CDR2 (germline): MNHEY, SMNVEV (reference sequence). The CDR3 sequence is CASRLPGVGTQYF. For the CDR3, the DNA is TGTGCCAGCAGACTCCCCGGGGTGGGGACCCAGTACTTC.

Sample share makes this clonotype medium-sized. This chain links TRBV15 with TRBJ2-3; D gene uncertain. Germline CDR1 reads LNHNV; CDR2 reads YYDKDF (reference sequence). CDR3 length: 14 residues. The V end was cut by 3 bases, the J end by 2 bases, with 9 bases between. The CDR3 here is CATSSALPTDTQYF. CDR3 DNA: TGTGCCACCAGCAGTGCCTTGCCCACAGATACGCAGTATTTT.

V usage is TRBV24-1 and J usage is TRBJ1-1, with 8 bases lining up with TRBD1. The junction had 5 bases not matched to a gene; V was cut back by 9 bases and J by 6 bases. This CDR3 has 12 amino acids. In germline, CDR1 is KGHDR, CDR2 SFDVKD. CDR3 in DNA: TGTGCCACCTCTTTGACAGGGGCTGAAGCTTTCTTT. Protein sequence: CATSLTGAEAFF.

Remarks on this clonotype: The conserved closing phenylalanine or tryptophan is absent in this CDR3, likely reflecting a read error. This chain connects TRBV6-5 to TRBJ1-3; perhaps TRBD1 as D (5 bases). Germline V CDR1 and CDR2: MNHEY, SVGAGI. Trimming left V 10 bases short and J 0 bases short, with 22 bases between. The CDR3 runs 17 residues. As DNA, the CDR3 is TGTGCCACCAGACTCGGGACCCTACCATTCTCTGGAAACACCATATATCTT. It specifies CATRLGTLPFSGNTIYL.

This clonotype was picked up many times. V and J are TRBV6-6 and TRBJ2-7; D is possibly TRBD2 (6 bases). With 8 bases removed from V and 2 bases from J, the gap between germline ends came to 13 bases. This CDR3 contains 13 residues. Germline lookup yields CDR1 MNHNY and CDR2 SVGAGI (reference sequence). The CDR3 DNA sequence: TGTGCCAGCGCGGGGCATATGACCTACGAGCAGTACTTC. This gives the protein CASAGHMTYEQYF.

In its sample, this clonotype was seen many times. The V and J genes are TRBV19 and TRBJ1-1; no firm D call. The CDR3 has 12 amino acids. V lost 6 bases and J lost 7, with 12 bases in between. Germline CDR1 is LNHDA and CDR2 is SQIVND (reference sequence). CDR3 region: CASRVAVSEAFF. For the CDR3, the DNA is TGTGCCAGTAGGGTGGCAGTTAGTGAAGCTTTCTTT.

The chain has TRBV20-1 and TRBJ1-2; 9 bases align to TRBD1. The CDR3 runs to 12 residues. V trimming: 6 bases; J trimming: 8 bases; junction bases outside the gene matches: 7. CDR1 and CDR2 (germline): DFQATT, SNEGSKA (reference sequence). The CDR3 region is CSARDRVLGYTF. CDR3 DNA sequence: TGCAGTGCCAGGGACAGGGTTCTAGGCTACACCTTC.

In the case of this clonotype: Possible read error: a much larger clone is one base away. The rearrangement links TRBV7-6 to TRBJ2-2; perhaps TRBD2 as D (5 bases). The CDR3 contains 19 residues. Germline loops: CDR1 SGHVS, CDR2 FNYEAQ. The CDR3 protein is CASSLFGRLEPSLTGEPFF. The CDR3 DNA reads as TGTGCCAGCAGCTTATTCGGCAGACTTGAACCGTCCCTCACCGGGGAGCCGTTTTTT. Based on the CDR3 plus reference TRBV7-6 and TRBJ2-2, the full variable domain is GAGVSQSPRYKVTKRGQDVALRCDPISGHVSLYWYRQALGQGPEFLTYFNYEAQQDKSGLPNDRFSAERPEGSISTLTIQRTEQRDSAMYRCASSLFGRLEPSLTGEPFFGEGSRLTVL.

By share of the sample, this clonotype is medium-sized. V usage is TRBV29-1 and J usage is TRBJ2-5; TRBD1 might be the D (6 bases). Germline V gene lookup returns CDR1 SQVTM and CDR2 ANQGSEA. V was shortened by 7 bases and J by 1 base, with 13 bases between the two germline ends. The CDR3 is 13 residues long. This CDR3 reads CSGRGRGQETQYF. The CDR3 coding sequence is TGCAGCGGCAGGGGCCGCGGCCAAGAGACCCAGTACTTC. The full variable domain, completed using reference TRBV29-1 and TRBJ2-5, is SAVISQKPSRDICQRGTSLTIQCQVDSQVTMMFWYRQQPGQSLTLIATANQGSEATYESGFVIDKFPISRPNLTFSTLTVSNMSPEDSSIYLCSGRGRGQETQYFGPGTRLLVL.

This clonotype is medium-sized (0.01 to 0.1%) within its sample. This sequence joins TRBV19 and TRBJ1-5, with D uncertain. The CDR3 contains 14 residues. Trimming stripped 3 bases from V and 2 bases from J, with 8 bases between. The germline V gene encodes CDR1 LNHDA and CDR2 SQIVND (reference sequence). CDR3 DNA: TGTGCCAGTAGTATGAGCCAGGGCAATCAGCCCCAGCATTTT. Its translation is CASSMSQGNQPQHF.